The T cell receptor (beta chain) described here comes from a study of blood T cell repertoires in COVID-19. Across the study: The cDNA or gDNA used as material had been derived from T cells, B-cell-depleted T cells, or PBMCs.

Produced via immunoSEQ multiplex PCR; TCRdb's table is partial and in-frame only. The sample lists some 420,000 clones, roughly nine tenths occurring once. Germline V gives CDR1 SQVTM, CDR2 ANQGSEA. This CDR3 has 11 amino acids. V dropped 4 bases and J dropped 11 bases, with 14 bases sitting between them. This receptor was obtained from a man under 40 who had recovered from COVID-19. This chain uses TRBV29-1 with TRBJ1-1; D may be TRBD1 (6 bases). Sample: PBMCs or T cells enriched from blood (not recorded which). The CDR3 here is CSVARQEDAFF. The CDR3 DNA sequence: TGCAGCGTTGCCCGACAGGAGGATGCTTTCTTT.